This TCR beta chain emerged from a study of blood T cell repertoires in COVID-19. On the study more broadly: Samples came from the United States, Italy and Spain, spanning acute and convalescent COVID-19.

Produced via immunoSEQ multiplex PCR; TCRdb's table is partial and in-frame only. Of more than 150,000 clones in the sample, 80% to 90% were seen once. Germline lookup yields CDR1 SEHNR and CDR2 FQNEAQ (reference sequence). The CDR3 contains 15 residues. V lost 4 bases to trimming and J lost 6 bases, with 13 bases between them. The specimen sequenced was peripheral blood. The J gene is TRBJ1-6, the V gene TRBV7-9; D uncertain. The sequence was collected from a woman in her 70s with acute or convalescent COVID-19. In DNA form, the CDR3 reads TGTGCCAGCAGCTCTCGTACCCGAGCTAATTCACCCCTCCACTTT. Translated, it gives CASSSRTRANSPLHF.